The 26 T cell receptor beta chains presented below share a single source sample, sequenced in a study of T-cell memory formation after mild COVID-19. MiXCR, run by TCRdb on the 5' RACE reads, gives a single entry per CDR3 protein. Of some 330,000 distinct CDR3 sequences listed, around 20% are singletons. The material sequenced was PBMCs or a T cell subset sorted from them (not recorded which). The receptors originated from an adult woman who had mild COVID-19 (a few samples of this study predate the infection). Cell type and time point are not known.

CDR3 coding DNA: TGTGCCAGCAGCTTAGGCGCGGGGTGGGAGACCCAGTACTTC. Residues: CASSLGAGWETQYF. V usage is TRBV7-2 and J usage is TRBJ2-5; D might be TRBD2 (6 bases). The germline gives CDR1 SGHTA, CDR2 FQGNSA. Trimming removed 1 base at V and 5 bases at J, with 11 bases between. This CDR3 spans 14 amino acids. The variable domain in full, with the rest retrieved from reference TRBV7-2 and TRBJ2-5, is GAGVSQSPSNKVTEKGKDVELRCDPISGHTALYWYRQSLGQGLEFLIYFQGNSAPDKSGLPSDRFSAERTGGSVSTLTIQRTQQEDSAVYLCASSLGAGWETQYFGPGTRLLVL.

The chain joins TRBV3-1 to TRBJ2-7, with TRBD1 matching over 10 bases. The CDR3 runs to 15 residues. Looked up from germline, CDR1 is LGHDT and CDR2 is YNNKEL (reference sequence). Losses at the gene ends were 7 bases for V and 1 base for J; bases not matched to a gene: 7. The CDR3 here is CASILPGQGSYEQYF. The CDR3 coding sequence is TGTGCCAGCATTCTACCGGGACAGGGGTCCTACGAGCAGTACTTC.

This clonotype was seen a few times. A junction end diverges from the germline sequence, so it may reflect a read error. The chain links TRBV7-7 to TRBJ2-3; maybe TRBD1 (5 bases). Germline assignment: CDR1 SSHAT and CDR2 FNYEAQ (reference sequence). This CDR3 has 15 residues. The CDR3 spells CASSPGQRRTDTQYF. CDR3 sequence (DNA): TGTGCTAGCAGCCCCGGACAACGCCGCACAGATACGCAGTATTTT.

There are many counts of this clonotype. This chain's CDR3 is CASAFSGSSYEQYF. The CDR3 nucleotides are TGTGCCAGTGCCTTTAGCGGGAGCTCCTACGAGCAGTACTTC. The genes are TRBV9 and TRBJ2-7; 9 bases map to TRBD2. The CDR3 contains 14 residues. Germline V gives CDR1 SGDLS, CDR2 YYNGEE. J lost 0 bases, V lost 8 bases, and 6 bases had no gene match.

The chain links TRBV6-1 to TRBJ2-4, with 8 bases lining up with TRBD1. Per the germline V gene, CDR1 is MNHNS and CDR2 is SASEGT. This CDR3 is 16 amino acids long. V shed 7 bases, J shed 3 bases, and the junction held 11 bases outside the gene matches. CDR3 amino acids: CASTGDRGYVKNIQYF. CDR3 bases: TGTGCCAGCACGGGCGACAGGGGATACGTCAAAAACATTCAGTACTTC.

This clonotype was picked up a small number of times. V usage is TRBV5-4 and J usage is TRBJ1-6; no reliable D call. CDR1 and CDR2 from the germline V gene are SGHNT and YYREEE (reference sequence). Trimming removed 0 bases at V and 8 bases at J, with 6 bases between. The CDR3 contains 13 residues. This CDR3 is CASSLDRYSPLHF. DNA of the CDR3: TGTGCCAGCAGCTTGGATCGGTATTCACCCCTCCACTTT.

This chain uses TRBV20-1 with TRBJ2-5; no firm D call. Trimming took 6 bases from V and 1 from J, leaving 12 bases between them. From germline, CDR1 is DFQATT and CDR2 SNEGSKA (reference sequence). The CDR3 covers 13 residues. CDR3 nucleotide sequence: TGCAGTGCCCGACAAGGACCCCAAGAGACCCAGTACTTC. Amino acids: CSARQGPQETQYF.

This clonotype was counted between two and nine times. V and J are TRBV20-1 and TRBJ2-3; 8 bases match TRBD2. This CDR3 spans 14 amino acids. Germline V lookup: CDR1 DFQATT, CDR2 SNEGSKA (reference sequence). The J segment lost 3 bases and the V segment lost 5 bases, leaving 7 bases of the junction unmatched. This chain's CDR3 is CSALRGGRTDTQYF. The CDR3 DNA sequence: TGCAGTGCTCTGAGGGGCGGGAGGACAGATACGCAGTATTTT.

This clonotype showed up just a few times. This chain links TRBV5-1 with TRBJ2-2; 7 bases align to TRBD2. From germline, CDR1 is SGHRS and CDR2 YFSETQ. V lost 2 bases, J lost 1 base, and 2 bases stayed unmatched. The CDR3 length is 15 residues. Here the CDR3 DNA reads TGCGCCAGCAGCTTTCGGGGGGAGAACACCGGGGAGCTGTTTTTT. As protein: CASSFRGENTGELFF.

This clonotype was seen a handful of times. CDR3 nucleotides: TGCAGTGCTAGTGATGGGTTCAATCAGCCCCAGCATTTT. Its protein is CSASDGFNQPQHF. The chain is built from TRBV20-1 and TRBJ1-5; D is unresolved. Germline assignment: CDR1 DFQATT and CDR2 SNEGSKA (reference sequence). The CDR3 sequence is 13 residues long. V was shortened by 3 bases and J by 3 bases, with 9 bases between the two germline ends.

The chain employs TRBV4-2 and TRBJ2-1; 11 nucleotides agree with TRBD2. V lost 0 bases and J lost 6; bases outside the gene matches: 7. Germline values: CDR1 LGHNA, CDR2 YNFKEQ. The CDR3 runs to 17 residues. The CDR3 bases are TGTGCCAGCAGCCAAGACCTTAGCGGGAGGGCCGGCAATGAGCAGTTCTTC. Its translation is CASSQDLSGRAGNEQFF.

The CDR3 region has the DNA TGTGCCAGCAGCCAAGGCGCAGGGAAGAACTATGGCTACACCTTC. This sequence encodes CASSQGAGKNYGYTF. The chain is built from TRBV3-1 and TRBJ1-2, with D maybe TRBD1 (5 bases). Trimming cost V 1 base and J 2 bases, with 11 bases left between them. The CDR3 runs 15 residues. Germline CDR1 LGHDT, CDR2 YNNKEL (reference sequence). The full variable domain, in which reference TRBV3-1 and TRBJ1-2 provide the parts outside the CDR3, is DTAVSQTPKYLVTQMGNDKSIKCEQNLGHDTMYWYKQDSKKFLKIMFSYNNKELIINETVPNRFSPKSPDKAHLNLHINSLELGDSAVYFCASSQGAGKNYGYTFGSGTRLTVV.

This clonotype was detected a few times. The rearrangement uses TRBV20-1 and TRBJ2-1; 12 nucleotides match TRBD2. Losses at the gene ends were 4 bases for V and 1 base for J; bases not matched to a gene: 11. The germline V gene encodes CDR1 DFQATT and CDR2 SNEGSKA (reference sequence). CDR3 length equals 18 residues. CDR3 amino acids: CSAKASGGVEPSYNEQFF. The CDR3 DNA reads TGCAGTGCTAAGGCTAGCGGGGGGGTTGAGCCATCCTACAATGAGCAGTTCTTC.

This rearrangement joins TRBV6-5 to TRBJ2-7, with D possibly matching TRBD1 (6 bases). V was clipped by 0 bases and J by 7 bases, with 10 bases between them. The CDR3 is made up of 13 amino acids. Germline V lookup: CDR1 MNHEY, CDR2 SVGAGI. Written as DNA, the CDR3 is TGTGCCAGCAGTTACTCAGGGGGTAGGGAGCAGTACTTC. Translation gives CASSYSGGREQYF.

The rearrangement joins TRBV5-4 to TRBJ2-5; 7 bases fit TRBD2. The V and J ends lost 1 base and 7 bases, in that order; junction bases with no gene match: 4. The CDR3 consists of 13 residues. Germline V gives CDR1 SGHNT, CDR2 YYREEE (reference sequence). CDR3 loop: CASSLSGVRTQYF. The CDR3 bases are TGTGCCAGCAGCTTGAGCGGGGTTCGGACCCAGTACTTC.

This chain joins TRBV27 and TRBJ2-5, with 13 bases that match TRBD2. The J segment lost 4 bases and the V segment lost 7 bases, leaving 6 bases of the junction unmatched. The germline gives CDR1 MNHEY, CDR2 SMNVEV (reference sequence). The CDR3 has 15 amino acids. CDR3 bases: TGTGCCAGCAACCACGGGACTAGCGGGGTAGAGACCCAGTACTTC. It specifies CASNHGTSGVETQYF.

This clonotype has a count of ten or more. J is TRBJ1-4 and V is TRBV4-1, with 10 bases that match TRBD1. V shed 1 base, J shed 8 bases, and the junction held 1 base outside the gene matches. The CDR3 has 14 amino acids. The germline CDR1 and CDR2 sequences are MGHRA and YSYEKL. The CDR3 coding sequence is TGCGCCAGCAGCCAAGGACAGGGGGCCGAAAAACTGTTTTTT. Encoded protein: CASSQGQGAEKLFF.

The CDR3 sequence is CSARTGRTEAFF. CDR3 coding DNA: TGCAGCGCTCGGACAGGGAGAACTGAAGCTTTCTTT. The chain couples TRBV29-1 to TRBJ1-1; 8 positions agree with TRBD1. The V segment lost 7 bases and the J segment 5 bases; nucleotides outside the gene matches: 6. Per germline, CDR1 SQVTM and CDR2 ANQGSEA. The CDR3 is 12 amino acids.

This clonotype was observed a handful of times. The chain employs TRBV12-3 or TRBV12-4 and TRBJ2-3; D may be TRBD1 (5 bases). V dropped 7 bases and J dropped 1 base, with 15 bases sitting between them. This CDR3 spans 15 amino acids. CDR3 in DNA: TGTGCCAGCACCCTGCAAGGGGCGGGCACAGATACGCAGTATTTT. As protein: CASTLQGAGTDTQYF.

This clonotype has a handful of counts. The V call is TRBV12-3 or TRBV12-4, the J call TRBJ1-1; no definite D call. V dropped 3 bases and J dropped 4 bases, with 6 bases sitting between them. The CDR3 has 12 amino acids. Written as DNA, the CDR3 is TGTGCCAGCAGTTTTTTGAGCACTGAAGCTTTCTTT. Its protein is CASSFLSTEAFF.

The chain is built from TRBV7-6 and TRBJ2-7; 8 nucleotides line up with TRBD1. V was pared by 1 base and J by 1 base, with 9 bases of the junction left unmatched. This CDR3 is 17 amino acids long. The germline V gene encodes CDR1 SGHVS and CDR2 FNYEAQ. The CDR3 region has the DNA TGTGCCAGCAGCTTAGAGACAGGGGTGATGTCTTCCTACGAGCAGTACTTC. The encoded protein is CASSLETGVMSSYEQYF.

V is TRBV7-2 and J is TRBJ2-7, with D hard to call. V shed 8 bases and J shed 3 bases, with 17 bases lying between them. Germline V lookup: CDR1 SGHTA, CDR2 FQGNSA. The CDR3 length is 14 residues. CDR3 nucleotide sequence: TGTGCCAGCCTGGTGATTGACAAGTACTACGAGCAGTACTTC. This codes for CASLVIDKYYEQYF.

For the CDR3, the DNA is TGCGCCAGCAGCCAAGCCTGGGACAGGGGGGCAGAGACCCAGTACTTC. This sequence encodes CASSQAWDRGAETQYF. V usage is TRBV4-1 and J usage is TRBJ2-5, with 11 bases fitting TRBD1. V lost 1 base to trimming and J lost 4 bases; unmatched junction nucleotides: 5. Germline loops: CDR1 MGHRA, CDR2 YSYEKL. The CDR3 has 16 amino acids.

This chain uses TRBV7-9 with TRBJ2-7, with a weak D call TRBD1 (6 bases). Trimming stripped 1 base from V and 0 bases from J, with 13 bases between. Per germline, CDR1 SEHNR and CDR2 FQNEAQ (reference sequence). The CDR3 spans 16 residues. Here the CDR3 DNA reads TGTGCCAGCAGCTTAGATCAGGGGCCGAGCTCCTACGAGCAGTACTTC. This encodes CASSLDQGPSSYEQYF.

In its sample, this clonotype was seen a few times. This chain links TRBV9 with TRBJ2-1; D is unresolved. The V gene's germline CDR1 is SGDLS and CDR2 YYNGEE. V was pared by 3 bases and J by 4 bases, with 14 bases between. The CDR3 runs to 15 residues. The CDR3 loop is CASSAHSLQYNEQFF. DNA for the CDR3: TGTGCCAGCAGCGCCCACAGCCTTCAATACAATGAGCAGTTCTTC.

V and J are TRBV15 and TRBJ1-5, with D unresolved. Trimming took off 3 bases at V and 7 bases at J, with 10 bases between the two ends. CDR1 is LNHNV, CDR2 YYDKDF, per germline (reference sequence). The CDR3 has 13 amino acids. Here the CDR3 DNA reads TGTGCCACCAGCAGGGCCGATTTCCAGCCCCAGCATTTT. Translated: CATSRADFQPQHF. The whole variable domain, filled in from reference TRBV15 and TRBJ1-5, reads DAMVIQNPRYQVTQFGKPVTLSCSQTLNHNVMYWYQQKSSQAPKLLFHYYDKDFNNEADTPDNFQSRRPNTSFCFLDIRSPGLGDTAMYLCATSRADFQPQHFGDGTRLSIL.